This T cell receptor beta chain was recorded in a study of OX40 agonist ivuxolimab in advanced cancers. Measured with immunoSEQ multiplex PCR; TCRdb has only the in-frame clones, and not every one. The table lists approximately 86,000 clones, about 94% of them singletons. The CDR3 loop spans 16 amino acids. V dropped 6 bases and J dropped 5 bases, with 19 bases sitting between them. Looked up from germline, CDR1 is MDHEN and CDR2 is SYDVKM. The sequences come from CD4+ or CD8+ T cells sorted from blood, collected in a trial of the OX40 agonist ivuxolimab. The chain joins TRBV28 to TRBJ2-2; no reliable D call. The receptor comes from an adult with an advanced solid tumor such as melanoma, head and neck, liver or kidney cancer. In DNA form, the CDR3 reads TGTGCCAGCAGCCCTGTTCGGTCGGCAGGTACCGGGGAGCTGTTTTTT. It translates to CASSPVRSAGTGELFF.